Following are 5 T cell receptor beta chains from one sample sequenced in a study of OX40 agonist ivuxolimab in advanced cancers. Repertoires were generated with immunoSEQ multiplex PCR, while TCRdb's copy carries only in-frame clones and drops some. The table includes tens of thousands of clones, 80% to 85% detected once. Sample: CD4+ or CD8+ T cells sorted from blood, taken in a trial of the OX40 agonist ivuxolimab. All receptors come from an adult with an advanced solid tumor such as melanoma, head and neck, liver or kidney cancer.

J is TRBJ1-3 and V is TRBV15; the D gene is possibly TRBD1 (6 bases). Germline V gene sequence: CDR1 LNHNV, CDR2 YYDKDF (reference sequence). The CDR3 extends over 15 amino acids. V lost 3 bases to trimming and J lost 0 bases, with 9 bases between them. The CDR3 here is CATSSGQSSGNTIYF. CDR3 DNA: TGTGCCACCAGCAGCGGACAGTCCTCTGGAAACACCATATATTTT.

The chain couples TRBV6-1 to TRBJ2-1; the D is unclear. The V and J ends lost 4 bases and 8 bases respectively, with 18 bases between them. The CDR3 covers 15 residues. In germline, CDR1 is MNHNS, CDR2 SASEGT. CDR3 DNA sequence: TGTGCCAGCAGTGGATTTAGCTCAATCCGCGATGAGCAGTTCTTC. Translating it yields CASSGFSSIRDEQFF.

This sequence joins TRBV7-9 and TRBJ1-2; D is undetermined. The germline V and J ends were trimmed by 5 bases and 3 bases, with 7 bases remaining between them. This CDR3 comprises 12 residues. Per germline, CDR1 SEHNR and CDR2 FQNEAQ (reference sequence). The CDR3 region is CASSPTDYGYTF. In DNA, the CDR3 is TGTGCCAGCAGCCCCACCGACTATGGCTACACCTTC. Based on the CDR3 plus reference TRBV7-9 and TRBJ1-2, the full variable domain is DTGVSQNPRHKITKRGQNVTFRCDPISEHNRLYWYRQTLGQGPEFLTYFQNEAQLEKSRLLSDRFSAERPKGSFSTLEIQRTEQGDSAMYLCASSPTDYGYTFGSGTRLTVV.

The rearrangement joins TRBV9 to TRBJ2-2; 7 nucleotides match TRBD1. CDR3 length: 15 residues. Germline V CDR1 and CDR2: SGDLS, YYNGEE. After removal of 3 bases from V and 4 bases from J, the junction contained 6 bases not matched to a gene. CDR3 protein: CASSERQGFTGELFF. DNA for the CDR3: TGTGCCAGCAGCGAAAGACAGGGTTTCACCGGGGAGCTGTTTTTT.

The V gene is TRBV4-3, the J gene TRBJ1-1; TRBD1 agrees at 8 bases. With 2 bases clipped from V and 1 base from J, the junction kept 3 bases outside the gene matches. Germline CDR1 is LGHNA and CDR2 is YSLEER. The CDR3 is made up of 15 amino acids. The DNA for the CDR3 is TGCGCCAGCAGCCAAACACAGGGGGGGAACACTGAAGCTTTCTTT. Residues: CASSQTQGGNTEAFF.